This is a list of T cell receptor beta chains from one sample in a study of memory B cells and T cells in multiple sclerosis. Their antigen targets remain unknown. The protocol was immunoSEQ multiplex PCR, while the TCRdb copy is restricted to in-frame clones and leaves out a portion. The repertoire holds 25,000 to 35,000 clones, with more than 70% as singletons. Material for sequencing was PBMCs from blood kept in culture. These TCRs come from a human donor with multiple sclerosis. Both conserved end residues are part of each CDR3. The order of the fields is D gene, J gene, clone size, V gene, CDR3 protein, CDR3 DNA. D genes are given only for firm matches. Clone size appears in some rows only: once, few, many, or a class for an expanded clone.

D gene: TRBD2; J gene: TRBJ2-3; clone size: NA; V gene: TRBV19; CDR3 protein: CASSVAGSFTDTQYF; CDR3 DNA: TGTGCCAGTAGTGTAGCGGGGAGCTTCACAGATACGCAGTATTTT
D gene: TRBD2; J gene: TRBJ2-1; clone size: NA; V gene: TRBV6-4; CDR3 protein: CASSARGGFEQFF; CDR3 DNA: TGTGCCAGCAGTGCCCGGGGGGGCTTTGAGCAGTTCTTC
D gene: TRBD1; J gene: TRBJ2-4; clone size: NA; V gene: TRBV19; CDR3 protein: CASSPDRGRNIQYF; CDR3 DNA: TGTGCCAGTAGCCCGGACAGGGGAAGGAACATTCAGTACTTC
D gene: NA; J gene: TRBJ2-7; clone size: NA; V gene: TRBV7-3; CDR3 protein: CASSPVTYEQYF; CDR3 DNA: TGTGCCAGCAGCCCTGTTACCTACGAGCAGTACTTC
D gene: NA; J gene: TRBJ2-1; clone size: NA; V gene: TRBV5-1; CDR3 protein: CASSFSSLPTGNEQFF; CDR3 DNA: TGCGCCAGCAGCTTCAGCAGCCTTCCCACGGGGAATGAGCAGTTCTTC
D gene: NA; J gene: TRBJ2-2; clone size: NA; V gene: TRBV9; CDR3 protein: CASSARLVVGELFF; CDR3 DNA: TGTGCCAGCAGCGCGAGACTAGTTGTCGGGGAGCTGTTTTTT
D gene: TRBD1; J gene: TRBJ1-5; clone size: once; V gene: TRBV19; CDR3 protein: CASSILAQGASNQPQHF; CDR3 DNA: TGTGCCAGTAGTATACTGGCACAGGGGGCGAGCAATCAGCCCCAGCATTTT
D gene: NA; J gene: TRBJ2-7; clone size: NA; V gene: TRBV6-5; CDR3 protein: CASSYGATPGGGEQYF; CDR3 DNA: TGTGCCAGCAGTTACGGAGCGACGCCGGGGGGCGGTGAGCAGTACTTC
D gene: TRBD1; J gene: TRBJ2-2; clone size: NA; V gene: TRBV5-4; CDR3 protein: CASSLAEGADTGELFF; CDR3 DNA: TGTGCCAGCAGCTTGGCCGAGGGGGCGGACACCGGGGAGCTGTTTTTT
D gene: TRBD1; J gene: TRBJ2-2; clone size: NA; V gene: TRBV27; CDR3 protein: CASSPYGQGAITGELFF; CDR3 DNA: TGTGCCAGCAGTCCCTATGGACAGGGGGCGATCACCGGGGAGCTGTTTTTT
D gene: NA; J gene: TRBJ2-2; clone size: NA; V gene: TRBV7-7; CDR3 protein: CASSPTGSNTGELFF; CDR3 DNA: TGTGCCAGCAGCCCCACAGGGAGTAACACCGGGGAGCTGTTTTTT
D gene: TRBD1; J gene: TRBJ1-4; clone size: NA; V gene: TRBV9; CDR3 protein: CASSVGTGGFNEKLFF; CDR3 DNA: TGTGCCAGCAGCGTAGGTACAGGGGGCTTTAATGAAAAACTGTTTTTT
D gene: TRBD2; J gene: TRBJ2-2; clone size: NA; V gene: TRBV27; CDR3 protein: CASSPLAGFTGELFF; CDR3 DNA: TGTGCCAGCAGTCCGCTAGCGGGTTTCACCGGGGAGCTGTTTTTT
D gene: NA; J gene: TRBJ1-5; clone size: few; V gene: TRBV6-7; CDR3 protein: CASSYPGDQPQHF; CDR3 DNA: TGTGCCAGCAGTTACCCGGGGGATCAGCCCCAGCATTTT
D gene: NA; J gene: TRBJ1-5; clone size: NA; V gene: TRBV2; CDR3 protein: CASSLDGNQPQHF; CDR3 DNA: TGTGCCAGCAGCCTAGACGGGAATCAGCCCCAGCATTTT
D gene: NA; J gene: TRBJ2-7; clone size: NA; V gene: TRBV18; CDR3 protein: CASSPGTGSPNPYEQYF; CDR3 DNA: TGTGCCAGCTCACCAGGCACAGGCTCCCCCAACCCTTACGAGCAGTACTTC
D gene: TRBD1; J gene: TRBJ1-2; clone size: few; V gene: TRBV7-9; CDR3 protein: CASSFRQGGGGGYTF; CDR3 DNA: TGTGCCAGCAGCTTCAGACAGGGCGGAGGAGGTGGCTACACCTTC
D gene: TRBD2; J gene: TRBJ2-3; clone size: NA; V gene: TRBV5-1; CDR3 protein: CASRSTGTSGADTQYF; CDR3 DNA: TGCGCCAGCAGGTCTACCGGGACTAGCGGCGCAGATACGCAGTATTTT
D gene: NA; J gene: TRBJ2-4; clone size: NA; V gene: TRBV11-1; CDR3 protein: CASSPWDSWENIQYF; CDR3 DNA: TGTGCCAGCAGCCCGTGGGACTCCTGGGAAAACATTCAGTACTTC
D gene: NA; J gene: TRBJ1-4; clone size: NA; V gene: TRBV2; CDR3 protein: CASWGLGEKLFF; CDR3 DNA: TGTGCCAGCTGGGGGTTAGGTGAAAAACTGTTTTTT
D gene: NA; J gene: TRBJ1-1; clone size: NA; V gene: TRBV4-1; CDR3 protein: CASSQESGSYEAFF; CDR3 DNA: TGCGCCAGCAGCCAAGAGTCAGGTTCATATGAAGCTTTCTTT
D gene: TRBD1; J gene: TRBJ2-7; clone size: NA; V gene: TRBV2; CDR3 protein: CASSVNRDRGAYEQYF; CDR3 DNA: TGTGCCAGCAGTGTAAACCGGGACAGGGGGGCCTACGAGCAGTACTTC
D gene: TRBD2; J gene: TRBJ2-1; clone size: NA; V gene: TRBV14; CDR3 protein: CASSEAPGGRHFF; CDR3 DNA: TGTGCCAGCAGCGAAGCTCCGGGCGGGAGACATTTCTTC
D gene: NA; J gene: TRBJ2-6; clone size: few; V gene: TRBV19; CDR3 protein: CASSLGQSISGANVLTF; CDR3 DNA: TGTGCCAGTAGTCTTGGACAGAGTATCTCTGGGGCCAACGTCCTGACTTTC
D gene: NA; J gene: TRBJ2-2; clone size: once; V gene: TRBV10-3; CDR3 protein: CAISGLSASSTGELFF; CDR3 DNA: TGTGCCATCAGTGGATTGTCAGCGTCCAGCACCGGGGAGCTGTTTTTT
D gene: NA; J gene: TRBJ2-3; clone size: NA; V gene: TRBV9; CDR3 protein: CASSVDGITDTQYF; CDR3 DNA: TGTGCCAGCAGCGTAGACGGAATCACAGATACGCAGTATTTT
D gene: NA; J gene: TRBJ2-1; clone size: NA; V gene: TRBV25-1; CDR3 protein: CASRQSSYNEQFF; CDR3 DNA: TGTGCCAGCAGACAGAGCTCCTACAATGAGCAGTTCTTC
D gene: TRBD1; J gene: TRBJ2-3; clone size: NA; V gene: TRBV18; CDR3 protein: CASSPPGTGIRTDTQYF; CDR3 DNA: TGTGCCAGCTCACCACCCGGGACAGGAATACGCACAGATACGCAGTATTTT
D gene: TRBD2; J gene: TRBJ2-7; clone size: NA; V gene: TRBV7-9; CDR3 protein: CASSRTSGLSSYEQYF; CDR3 DNA: TGTGCCAGCAGCCGGACTAGCGGCTTAAGCTCCTACGAGCAGTACTTC
D gene: TRBD2; J gene: TRBJ2-3; clone size: NA; V gene: TRBV4-1; CDR3 protein: CASSPTSGRFTDTQYF; CDR3 DNA: TGCGCCAGCAGCCCGACTAGCGGGAGGTTCACAGATACGCAGTATTTT